The present T cell receptor beta chain was sequenced within a study of T cells after yellow fever vaccination. Across the study: Some fractions had low cell numbers, and these were prepared with SMART-Seq v4 Ultra Low Input.

Making TCR cDNA involved 5'RACE template switching, which added UMIs and a universal primer site. TCRdb re-called the 5' RACE reads through MiXCR, storing one row per CDR3 protein. The sample has approximately 300,000 distinct CDR3 sequences; 13% are singletons. V was clipped by 3 bases and J by 1 base, with 14 bases between them. The CDR3 length is 16 residues. Germline values: CDR1 LGHNA, CDR2 YNFKEQ. Points on this clonotype: Its target is not known.

Overall study findings and caveats: Clones that expanded after primary vaccination mostly reappeared after the booster (96% CD4, 80% to 90% CD8).

This rearrangement joins TRBV4-2 to TRBJ2-3, with a possible D match to TRBD2 (6 bases). The TCR originated in a man under 40 who received the YFV17D yellow fever vaccine. The source material was CD4+ T cells sorted from PBMCs, sampled 45 days after the yellow fever booster vaccination. The DNA for the CDR3 is TGTGCCAGCAGCCATTCCCGGGAGTATGGCACAGATACGCAGTATTTT. It codes for CASSHSREYGTDTQYF.